Shown below are 15 T cell receptor beta chains from a single sample sequenced in a study of cytomegalovirus exposure and HLA in healthy donors. Researchers ran the PCR with 60 Vbeta and 13 Jbeta primers. Using immunoSEQ multiplex PCR, the repertoire was profiled, and TCRdb retains in-frame clones only, with some absent. The sample table includes about 75,000 clones. The material sequenced was PBMCs. These receptors were taken from a young man in good health and CMV-seropositive.

The CDR3 DNA reads TGTGCCAGCAGGCTCCTCCGGGACACCTATTCACCCCTCCACTTT. It translates to CASRLLRDTYSPLHF. The rearrangement joins TRBV28 to TRBJ1-6, with D perhaps TRBD1 (6 bases). CDR1 and CDR2 (germline): MDHEN, SYDVKM. V gave up 6 bases and J gave up 8 bases, with 17 bases separating them. This CDR3 region has 15 residues.

The rearrangement uses TRBV7-9 and TRBJ1-4; D gene ambiguous. The V end lost 7 bases, the J end lost 5 bases, and 11 bases lay between the germline ends. Germline V gene data show CDR1 as SEHNR and CDR2 as FQNEAQ (reference sequence). The CDR3 is made up of 13 amino acids. Written as DNA, the CDR3 is TGTGCCAGCACTATGCCTCTGAATGAAAAACTGTTTTTT. Amino acid sequence: CASTMPLNEKLFF.

Here the CDR3 DNA reads TGTGCCACCAGCGGGGGAGGACTGAGTGAGCAGTTCTTC. Its translation: CATSGGGLSEQFF. The genes are TRBV15 and TRBJ2-1; D possibly corresponds to TRBD2 (6 bases). CDR1 is LNHNV and CDR2 is YYDKDF in the germline V gene (reference sequence). Trimming removed 5 bases from V and 9 bases from J, with 14 bases in between. This CDR3 is built from 13 residues.

The V gene is TRBV2, the J gene TRBJ1-1; 7 bases fit TRBD1. Looked up from germline, CDR1 is SNHLY and CDR2 is FYNNEI. The CDR3 totals 13 residues. Germline trimming cut 4 bases from V and 1 base from J; bases unmatched to any gene: 0. The CDR3 DNA reads as TGTGCCAGCAGTGGGGACAGGAACACTGAAGCTTTCTTT. Translating gives CASSGDRNTEAFF. Together with reference TRBV2 and TRBJ1-1, the CDR3 gives the full variable domain: EPEVTQTPSHQVTQMGQEVILRCVPISNHLYFYWYRQILGQKVEFLVSFYNNEISEKSEIFDDQFSVERPDGSNFTLKIRSTKLEDSAMYFCASSGDRNTEAFFGQGTRLTVV.

The V and J genes are TRBV11-2 and TRBJ2-1, with 8 bases that match TRBD2. CDR1 and CDR2 from the germline V gene are SGHAT and FQNNGV. V lost 0 bases to trimming and J lost 8 bases; unmatched junction nucleotides: 3. The CDR3 has 14 residues. The chain's CDR3 is CASSLDIGRDEQFF. The CDR3 nucleotides are TGTGCCAGCAGCTTAGATATCGGGAGGGATGAGCAGTTCTTC.

V usage is TRBV30 and J usage is TRBJ2-3; 10 nucleotides align to TRBD2. V dropped 3 bases and J dropped 2; count of bases not matched to a gene: 8. This CDR3 spans 16 amino acids. Germline CDR1 reads GTSNPN; CDR2 reads SVGIG (reference sequence). The CDR3 sequence: CAWRDGLAVNTDTQYF. The CDR3 DNA is TGTGCCTGGAGAGATGGACTAGCGGTGAACACAGATACGCAGTATTTT.

The CDR3 loop reads CASSTTGNTEAFF. For the CDR3, the DNA is TGTGCCAGTAGTACCACAGGGAACACTGAAGCTTTCTTT. The V and J genes are TRBV19 and TRBJ1-1; tentative D call: TRBD1 (5 bases). V was trimmed by 4 bases and J by 1 base, leaving 7 bases between them. The CDR3 sequence is 13 residues long. Germline-derived CDR1 and CDR2 are LNHDA and SQIVND (reference sequence).

This rearrangement joins TRBV6-1 to TRBJ1-2, with TRBD1 matching over 10 bases. CDR3 length equals 14 residues. The V gene's germline CDR1 is MNHNS and CDR2 SASEGT. V shed 6 bases and J 4 bases; nucleotides not matched to a gene: 5. In nucleotides, the CDR3 is TGTGCCAGCAGCCGGGACAGGGGCTTCTATGGCTACACCTTC. It encodes CASSRDRGFYGYTF.

The CDR3 DNA is TGCAGCATCCTCCCTAGAGGAGGTTACGAGCAGTACTTC. It yields the protein CSILPRGGYEQYF. This chain connects TRBV29-1 to TRBJ2-7; tentative D call: TRBD2 (5 bases). The CDR3 covers 13 residues. V lost 8 bases and J 4 bases, leaving 18 bases between the germline ends. Germline-derived CDR1 and CDR2 are SQVTM and ANQGSEA.

V usage is TRBV6-6 and J usage is TRBJ2-2, with D hard to call. CDR3 length equals 11 residues. Germline V gives CDR1 MNHNY, CDR2 SVGAGI (reference sequence). V lost 4 bases and J lost 11, with 8 bases in between. CDR3 sequence: CASSSRPELFF. The CDR3 bases are TGTGCCAGCAGTTCCCGTCCCGAGCTGTTTTTT.

The chain joins TRBV6-6 to TRBJ1-4, with TRBD1 matching 7 bases. With 2 bases clipped from V and 4 bases from J, the junction kept 4 bases outside the gene matches. The CDR3 has 15 amino acids. CDR1 MNHNY and CDR2 SVGAGI come from the germline V gene (reference sequence). The CDR3 DNA follows: TGTGCCAGCAGTTACGGGACAGATATTAATGAAAAACTGTTTTTT. Translation: CASSYGTDINEKLFF.

The chain links TRBV2 to TRBJ1-1; no firm D call. CDR1 and CDR2 (germline): SNHLY, FYNNEI. Trimming left V 2 bases short and J 0 bases short, with 16 bases between. CDR3 size: 17 residues. CDR3 amino acids: CASSEIPGFALNTEAFF. As DNA, the CDR3 is TGTGCCAGCAGTGAAATCCCCGGTTTTGCCCTGAACACTGAAGCTTTCTTT.

This sequence joins TRBV5-6 and TRBJ1-3; D not certain. Germline CDR1 and CDR2: SGHDT and YYEEEE. V shed 2 bases and J shed 2 bases, with 5 bases lying between them. The CDR3 length is 13 residues. The CDR3 region has the DNA TGTGCCAGCAGCTTCTCCCCTGGAAACACCATATATTTT. This codes for CASSFSPGNTIYF.

V usage is TRBV25-1 and J usage is TRBJ1-2, with D unclear. The length of the CDR3 is 12 residues. Trimming stripped 7 bases from V and 3 bases from J, with 9 bases between. CDR1 MGHDK and CDR2 SYGVNS come from the germline V gene. The CDR3 region is CASNTDHYGYTF. The DNA for the CDR3 is TGTGCCAGCAATACAGACCACTATGGCTACACCTTC.

J is TRBJ1-2 and V is TRBV30; 11 bases map to TRBD1. Losses at the gene ends were 4 bases for V and 8 bases for J; bases not matched to a gene: 15. This CDR3 has 16 residues. In germline, CDR1 is GTSNPN, CDR2 SVGIG (reference sequence). The CDR3 DNA is TGTGCCTGGACGGACAGGGGGCGATTACCCGACCGGGGCTACACCTTC. Translation gives CAWTDRGRLPDRGYTF.